Sequencing of this T cell receptor beta chain was carried out in a study of blood T cell repertoires in COVID-19. Turning to the study itself: The United States, Italy and Spain were the sources of the acute and convalescent COVID-19 samples.

Trimming took 1 base from V and 6 from J; bases not matched to a gene: 8. This CDR3 is built from 16 residues. The germline V gene has CDR1 LGHDT and CDR2 YNNKEL (reference sequence). Those enrolled, adults aged roughly 18 to 95 years, came from about 24 US areas. Which cohort a participant joined came from the clinical history participants gave. Per the original data handling: Quantification of nucleated cells was approximated via reference gene primer amplification. Repertoires were generated with immunoSEQ multiplex PCR, while TCRdb's copy carries only in-frame clones and drops some. For V, J and clone size, that table is used; D and trimming come from the DNA. This sample has under 500,000 clones, with 70% to 90% found just once.

The clonotype comes from a woman between 18 and 30 years old with acute COVID-19. Source material: PBMCs or T cells enriched from blood (not recorded which). V usage is TRBV3-1 (or the pseudogene TRBV3-2) and J usage is TRBJ2-5; 10 bases match TRBD1. The CDR3 nucleotides read TGTGCCAGCAGCCAAGCCCTTCCGGGACAGGGGAAGACCCAGTACTTC. As protein: CASSQALPGQGKTQYF.